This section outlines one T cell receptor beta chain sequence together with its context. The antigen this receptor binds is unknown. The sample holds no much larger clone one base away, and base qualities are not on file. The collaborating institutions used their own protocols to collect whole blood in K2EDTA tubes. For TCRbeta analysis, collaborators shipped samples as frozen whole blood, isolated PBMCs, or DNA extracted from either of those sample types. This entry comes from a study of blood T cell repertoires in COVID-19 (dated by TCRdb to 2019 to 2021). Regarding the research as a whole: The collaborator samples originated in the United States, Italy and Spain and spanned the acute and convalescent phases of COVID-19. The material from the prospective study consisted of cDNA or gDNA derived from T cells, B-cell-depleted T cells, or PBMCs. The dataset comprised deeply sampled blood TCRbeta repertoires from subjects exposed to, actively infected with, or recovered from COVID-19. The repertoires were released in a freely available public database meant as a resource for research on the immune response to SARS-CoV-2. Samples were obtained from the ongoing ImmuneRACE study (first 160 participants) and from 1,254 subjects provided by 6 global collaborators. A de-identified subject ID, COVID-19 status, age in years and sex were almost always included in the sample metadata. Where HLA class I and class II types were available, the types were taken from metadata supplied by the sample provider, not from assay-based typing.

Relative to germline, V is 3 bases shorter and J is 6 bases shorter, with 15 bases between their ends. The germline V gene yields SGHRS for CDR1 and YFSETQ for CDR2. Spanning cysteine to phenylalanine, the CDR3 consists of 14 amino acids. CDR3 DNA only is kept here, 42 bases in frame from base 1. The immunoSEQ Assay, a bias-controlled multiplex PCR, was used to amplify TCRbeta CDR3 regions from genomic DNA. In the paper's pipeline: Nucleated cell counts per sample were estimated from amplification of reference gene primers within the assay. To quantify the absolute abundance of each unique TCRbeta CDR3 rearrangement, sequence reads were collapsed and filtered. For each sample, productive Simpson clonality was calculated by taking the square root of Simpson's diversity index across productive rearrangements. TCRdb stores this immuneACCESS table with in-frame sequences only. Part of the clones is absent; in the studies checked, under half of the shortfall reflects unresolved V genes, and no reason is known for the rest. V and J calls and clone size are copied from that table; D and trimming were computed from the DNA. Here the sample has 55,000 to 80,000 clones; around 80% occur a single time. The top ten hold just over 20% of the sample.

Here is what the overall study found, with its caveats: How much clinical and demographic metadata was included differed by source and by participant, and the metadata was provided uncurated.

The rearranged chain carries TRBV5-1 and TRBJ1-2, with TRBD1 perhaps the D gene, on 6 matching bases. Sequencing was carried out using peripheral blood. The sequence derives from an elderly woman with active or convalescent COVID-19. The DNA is TGCGCCAGCAGCTCCGGACAGAGTACAGATGGCTACACCTTC. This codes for CASSSGQSTDGYTF.